These T cell receptor beta chains were read from a single sample in a study of blood T cells in healthy people across ages. MiXCR was run by TCRdb on the 5' RACE reads, yielding one entry per CDR3 protein. Of approximately 1.5 million distinct CDR3 sequences in the sample, about 35% were seen once. The sequencing sample was made of blood. All receptors derive from a woman in her thirties in good health. Both conserved end residues are part of each CDR3. A D gene is named only where the DNA matches it firmly. Size is stated for part of the rows, as once, few or many counts, or as a class when the clone is expanded.

>TRBJ2-7|-|TRBV7-3|-
TGTGCCAGCAGTTTCTCGTCTCGAAACGAGCAGTACTTC
CASSFSSRNEQYF
>TRBJ1-5|-|TRBV10-1|-
TGCGCCAGCTGGAAGGGGAGGGGCGATCAGCCCCAGCATTTT
CASWKGRGDQPQHF
>TRBJ2-3|-|TRBV20-1|-
TGCAGTGCCAGAAATGGAGGGACAAGCACAGATACGCAGTATTTT
CSARNGGTSTDTQYF
>TRBJ1-2|-|TRBV12-3/TRBV12-4|few
TGTGCCAGCAACCTTGGGCCCAAGCCGAGTGGCTACACCTTC
CASNLGPKPSGYTF
>TRBJ2-7|-|TRBV29-1|-
TGCAGCGTTTACGAGACAGCCCCCTACGAGCAGTACTTC
CSVYETAPYEQYF
>TRBJ1-1|TRBD1|TRBV29-1|-
TGCAGCGTCATACAGGGGGCAGGGACTGAAGCTTTCTTT
CSVIQGAGTEAFF
>TRBJ2-3|-|TRBV11-1|-
TGTGCCAGCAGCCCAGAGACTTTAGATACGCAGTATTTT
CASSPETLDTQYF
>TRBJ2-4|-|TRBV29-1|-
TGCAGCGTTGGAACAACGGGACAACCCTATGAGCAGTACTTC
CSVGTTGQPYEQYF
>TRBJ2-7|TRBD1|TRBV30|few
TGTGCCTGGAGGAGGACAGGGTACGGCCACGAGCAGTACTTC
CAWRRTGYGHEQYF
>TRBJ1-4|TRBD1|TRBV5-1|-
TGCGCCAGCAGCCCCGGGACAGTGATTAATGAAAAACTGTTTTTT
CASSPGTVINEKLFF
>TRBJ2-6|-|TRBV7-9|-
TGTGCCAGCAGCGCAGGCCCCCTCTCTGGGGCCAACGTCCTGACTTTC
CASSAGPLSGANVLTF
>TRBJ2-5|-|TRBV12-3/TRBV12-4|-
TGTGCCAGCAGTTTAGGATCAGGTGTCGCCACCCAGTACTTC
CASSLGSGVATQYF
>TRBJ2-1|TRBD1|TRBV6-4|-
TGTGCCAGCAGTGTTACAGGGGACTACAATGAGCAGTTCTTC
CASSVTGDYNEQFF
>TRBJ2-7|-|TRBV27|few
TGTGCCAGCACCAACCCCCTCTCCTACGAGCAGTACTTC
CASTNPLSYEQYF
>TRBJ2-5|-|TRBV3-1|many
TGTGCCAGCAGCTACTCCTCCCGCGGGGTACCGGGAGAGACCCAGTACTTC
CASSYSSRGVPGETQYF
>TRBJ2-3|-|TRBV20-1|few
TGCAGTGCTAGAGATCACACAGATACGCAGTATTTT
CSARDHTDTQYF
>TRBJ2-1|TRBD1|TRBV6-1|-
TGTGCCAGCATATGGGACAGGGGTAAAGGTGAGCAGTTCTTC
CASIWDRGKGEQFF
>TRBJ2-7|-|TRBV14|few
TGTGCCAGCAGCCTACCAGAGGGGGGCCTCTACGAGCAGTACTTC
CASSLPEGGLYEQYF
>TRBJ1-4|-|TRBV6-1|-
TGTGCCAGCAGTGAAAGGCAGGGTAGCGAAAAACTGTTTTTT
CASSERQGSEKLFF
>TRBJ1-2|TRBD1|TRBV18|-
TGTGCCAGCTCAGAACTACCTACAGGGGGATCCACCTTC
CASSELPTGGSTF
>TRBJ1-2|-|TRBV5-1|-
TGCGCCAGCAGCTTGGGCTCCGGGTTCGGCTACACCTTC
CASSLGSGFGYTF
>TRBJ2-7|-|TRBV30|-
TGTGCCTGGGGATCTAGTTTCTACGAGCAGTACTTC
CAWGSSFYEQYF
>TRBJ2-3|TRBD2|TRBV20-1|few
TGCAGTGCTTCCGTAGCGGGAGCCTCAGATACGCAGTATTTT
CSASVAGASDTQYF
>TRBJ2-7|-|TRBV27|few
TGTGCCAGCAGTTCACTCACCTCAAGGGGGACCCCCGAGCAGTACTTC
CASSSLTSRGTPEQYF
>TRBJ2-7|-|TRBV7-8|-
TGTGCCAGCAGCCCCCGACAGGGAGGGTCTTACGAGCAGTACTTC
CASSPRQGGSYEQYF
>TRBJ2-7|-|TRBV20-1|few
TGCAGTGCTAGAGTACCTAGATTATCCTACGAGCAGTACTTC
CSARVPRLSYEQYF
>TRBJ2-3|-|TRBV9|-
TGTGCCAGCAGCGTAAGAGCTAGGTCCACAGATACGCAGTATTTT
CASSVRARSTDTQYF
>TRBJ2-7|-|TRBV2|few
TGTGCCAGCAGTGAAGCGGGCTGGGAAGAGTCCTACGAGCAGTACTTC
CASSEAGWEESYEQYF
>TRBJ2-1|-|TRBV19|few
TGTGCCAGTAGTCGGACAGCCATCTCCTACAATGAGCAGTTCTTC
CASSRTAISYNEQFF
>TRBJ2-5|TRBD2|TRBV12-3/TRBV12-4|many
TGTGCCAGCAGTTTTAAGCGGGGGGGGCCGGAGGAGACCCAGTACTTC
CASSFKRGGPEETQYF
>TRBJ1-2|TRBD1|TRBV28|few
TGTGCCAGCAATTCAGACAGGGAAGCCAACTATGGCTACACCTTC
CASNSDREANYGYTF
>TRBJ2-1|-|TRBV4-1|-
TGCGCCAGCAGCCAAGATCAAACGGACAGTCTAAATGAGCAGTTCTTC
CASSQDQTDSLNEQFF
>TRBJ1-1|-|TRBV5-1|-
TGCGCCAGCAGTTGGGACCAAACGGGGACTGAAGCTTTCTTT
CASSWDQTGTEAFF
>TRBJ2-1|TRBD1|TRBV11-3|few
TGTGCCAGCAGCCTACACAGGGGGAATGAGCAGTTCTTC
CASSLHRGNEQFF
>TRBJ2-7|-|TRBV7-9|many
TGTGCCAGCAGCTGGGCAGGGGCCTCCTACGAGCAGTACTTC
CASSWAGASYEQYF
>TRBJ2-1|TRBD1|TRBV6-6|-
TGTGCCAGCAGTTACGAGGGGGCCTCCTACAATGAGCAGTTCTTC
CASSYEGASYNEQFF
>TRBJ2-1|-|TRBV7-9|-
TGTGCCAGCAGGGAAGACGGACCTTACAATGAGCAGTTCTTC
CASREDGPYNEQFF
>TRBJ2-7|TRBD1|TRBV5-1|-
TGCGCCAGCAGCCTGACAGGGCCCAAAGGGTCCGAGCAGTACTTC
CASSLTGPKGSEQYF